This T cell receptor (beta chain) was observed in a study of blood T cell repertoires in COVID-19. Study-wide background: Some COVID-19 samples were acute and others convalescent; all came from the United States, Italy and Spain.

This clone was counted only a few times. As processed by the authors: Estimation of nucleated cell counts was performed using reference gene primer amplification. Profiling relied on immunoSEQ multiplex PCR, and the TCRdb table lists in-frame clones only, not all of them. V and J calls and clone size follow that table, whereas D and trimming were derived from the DNA. This repertoire shows fewer than 200,000 clones, roughly 88% found once; its top ten account for about 9.4%. Deletions cut 2 bases from V and 3 bases from J, with 11 bases between. This CDR3 spans 15 amino acids. Germline CDR1 and CDR2: SGHTA and FQGNSA. Donors in Cohort 3 who had recovered were those with two negative PCRs, healthcare professional clearance, or resolution of their symptoms.

This sequence joins TRBV7-2 and TRBJ1-5; D may be TRBD1 (6 bases). The sample taken for sequencing was PBMCs or T cells enriched from blood (not recorded which). This receptor was identified in a woman younger than 35 who had recovered from COVID-19. CDR3 residues: CASSLNSGVNQPQHF. The CDR3 coding sequence is TGTGCCAGCAGCTTAAATTCAGGGGTCAATCAGCCCCAGCATTTT.